The clone carrying this T cell receptor (beta chain) was picked up a small number of times. The data were obtained in a study of HIV-infected patients and healthy controls. From the 5' RACE reads, TCRdb called clonotypes with MiXCR, one entry per CDR3 protein. The table has around 58,000 distinct CDR3 sequences, 15% to 20% seen once. Germline V gene data show CDR1 as MNHEY and CDR2 as SVGAGI. V lost 3 bases and J lost 9; bases outside the gene matches: 11. There are 15 residues in the CDR3. Specimen: CD4+ T cells from blood. The V gene is TRBV6-5, the J gene TRBJ2-1, with 7 bases lining up with TRBD2. The TCR comes from a human donor in good health. The CDR3 is CASSYKVGGPGEQFF. In DNA form, the CDR3 reads TGTGCCAGCAGTTATAAGGTGGGAGGGCCTGGTGAGCAGTTCTTC.